These T cell receptor beta chains were read from a single sample in a study of cytotoxic CD8 clonotypes in ibrutinib-treated CLL. This table comes from immunoSEQ multiplex PCR, and its TCRdb copy is limited to in-frame clones, with some not included. Seen here are about 310,000 clones, approximately 80% observed once, and the top ten hold approximately 7%. The sample in question was PBMCs, obtained before ibrutinib treatment. These receptors all come from a human donor with chronic lymphocytic leukemia. The CDR3 runs from the conserved cysteine through the conserved F or W. Fields, in order: D gene, clone size, J gene, V gene, CDR3 protein, CDR3 DNA. A D gene is named only where the DNA matches it firmly. The size field is filled for only some rows; it gives once, few, many or a size class.

.	.	TRBJ1-4	TRBV30	CACPGQSSREKLFF	TGTGCCTGCCCGGGACAATCCTCGAGGGAAAAACTGTTTTTT
TRBD2	.	TRBJ2-3	TRBV10-3	CAISDPRLATDTQYF	TGTGCCATCAGTGATCCTAGACTAGCGACCGATACGCAGTATTTT
.	.	TRBJ2-2	TRBV7-8	CASSLVGQAGGTGELFF	TGTGCCAGCAGCTTAGTCGGACAGGCCGGGGGCACCGGGGAGCTGTTTTTT
.	.	TRBJ2-1	TRBV7-9	CASGRLAPEQFF	TGTGCCAGCGGGCGATTGGCGCCAGAGCAGTTCTTC
TRBD2	few	TRBJ2-7	TRBV6-5	CASSHRRSGTYEQYF	TGTGCCAGCAGTCATCGACGTAGCGGGACCTACGAGCAGTACTTC
.	.	TRBJ1-1	TRBV30	CAWRLGMNTEAFF	TGTGCCTGGAGGTTGGGAATGAACACTGAAGCTTTCTTT
.	.	TRBJ2-3	TRBV29-1	CSVSGTPNSTDTQYF	TGCAGCGTTTCCGGGACACCTAACAGCACAGATACGCAGTATTTT
.	.	TRBJ1-1	TRBV25-1	CASSHLPGRGKGFEAFF	TGTGCCAGCAGTCACTTACCAGGGAGAGGGAAAGGGTTTGAAGCTTTCTTT
.	.	TRBJ2-4	TRBV18	CASSPLTGGDIQYF	TGTGCCAGCTCACCCTTAACGGGTGGGGACATTCAGTACTTC
TRBD2	few	TRBJ2-1	TRBV7-8	CASGTSGAYNEQFF	TGTGCCAGCGGGACTAGCGGGGCATACAATGAGCAGTTCTTC
.	.	TRBJ2-2	TRBV11-2	CASSLEETGELFF	TGTGCCAGCAGCTTAGAAGAAACCGGGGAGCTGTTTTTT
TRBD2	.	TRBJ2-7	TRBV4-1	CASSQTPSGGRSYEQYF	TGCGCCAGCAGCCAAACACCCTCGGGCGGGAGATCCTACGAGCAGTACTTC
.	.	TRBJ2-2	TRBV6-5	CASREWLYTGELFF	TGTGCCAGCAGGGAATGGCTTTACACCGGGGAGCTGTTTTTT
.	.	TRBJ1-5	TRBV18	CASSPPGIRNQPQHF	TGTGCCAGCTCACCACCTGGGATTCGCAATCAGCCCCAGCATTTT
.	.	TRBJ1-2	TRBV30	CAWSTRWGAHYGYTF	TGTGCCTGGAGTACCCGTTGGGGAGCCCACTATGGCTACACCTTC
TRBD1	.	TRBJ1-5	TRBV6-5	CASSYSGQGHQPQHF	TGTGCCAGCAGTTACTCCGGACAGGGTCATCAGCCCCAGCATTTT
TRBD2	.	TRBJ2-1	TRBV6-4	CASSWTSGRAAYNEQFF	TGTGCCAGCTCTTGGACTAGCGGGAGGGCCGCCTACAATGAGCAGTTCTTC
.	.	TRBJ1-4	TRBV5-1	CASSLQAGDSTNEKLFF	TGCGCCAGCAGCTTGCAGGCAGGCGACTCAACTAATGAAAAACTGTTTTTT
.	.	TRBJ1-2	TRBV29-1	CSVGDTWDYGYTF	TGCAGCGTCGGGGACACCTGGGACTATGGCTACACCTTC
TRBD1	.	TRBJ1-2	TRBV11-2	CASSLSWDRVFYGYTF	TGTGCCAGCAGCTTATCTTGGGACAGGGTATTCTATGGCTACACCTTC
.	.	TRBJ1-3	TRBV4-3	CASSQVRQITGNTIYF	TGCGCCAGCAGCCAAGTTAGACAGATCACTGGAAACACCATATATTTT
.	.	TRBJ1-4	TRBV7-2	CASSSSPSPGTNEKLFF	TGTGCCAGCAGCTCCTCCCCGAGCCCCGGGACAAATGAAAAACTGTTTTTT
.	.	TRBJ1-4	TRBV25-1	CASSEYLTPGGTNEKLFF	TGTGCCAGCAGTGAATACCTGACCCCGGGAGGAACTAATGAAAAACTGTTTTTT
TRBD1	.	TRBJ1-2	TRBV27	CASSLSLGTGPYGYTF	TGTGCCAGCAGTTTATCGCTGGGGACAGGACCCTATGGCTACACCTTC
TRBD2	.	TRBJ2-1	TRBV18	CASSPVGTLAGGYNEQFF	TGTGCCAGCTCACCAGTGGGAACACTAGCGGGGGGCTACAATGAGCAGTTCTTC
TRBD2	once	TRBJ2-1	TRBV5-6	CASSFAGTSGYNEQFF	TGTGCCAGCAGCTTCGCCGGGACTAGCGGATACAATGAGCAGTTCTTC
TRBD2	.	TRBJ2-2	TRBV11-2	CASSFGSGDTGELFF	TGTGCCAGCAGCTTCGGGAGCGGGGACACCGGGGAGCTGTTTTTT